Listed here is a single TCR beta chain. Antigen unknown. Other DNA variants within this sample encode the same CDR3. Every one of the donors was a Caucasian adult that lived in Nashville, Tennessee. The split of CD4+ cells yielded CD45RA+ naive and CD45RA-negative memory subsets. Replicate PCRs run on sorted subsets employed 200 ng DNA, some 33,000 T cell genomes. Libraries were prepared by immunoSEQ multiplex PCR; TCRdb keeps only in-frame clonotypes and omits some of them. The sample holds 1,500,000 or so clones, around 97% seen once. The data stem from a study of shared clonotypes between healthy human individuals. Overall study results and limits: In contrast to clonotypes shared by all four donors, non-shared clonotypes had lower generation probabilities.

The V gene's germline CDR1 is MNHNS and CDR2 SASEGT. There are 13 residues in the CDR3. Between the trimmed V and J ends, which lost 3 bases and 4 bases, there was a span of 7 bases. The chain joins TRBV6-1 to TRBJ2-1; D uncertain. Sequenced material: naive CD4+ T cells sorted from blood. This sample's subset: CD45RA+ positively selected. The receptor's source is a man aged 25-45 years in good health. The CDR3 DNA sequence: TGTGCCAGCAGTGAGGCGGTATACAATGAGCAGTTCTTC. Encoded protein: CASSEAVYNEQFF.